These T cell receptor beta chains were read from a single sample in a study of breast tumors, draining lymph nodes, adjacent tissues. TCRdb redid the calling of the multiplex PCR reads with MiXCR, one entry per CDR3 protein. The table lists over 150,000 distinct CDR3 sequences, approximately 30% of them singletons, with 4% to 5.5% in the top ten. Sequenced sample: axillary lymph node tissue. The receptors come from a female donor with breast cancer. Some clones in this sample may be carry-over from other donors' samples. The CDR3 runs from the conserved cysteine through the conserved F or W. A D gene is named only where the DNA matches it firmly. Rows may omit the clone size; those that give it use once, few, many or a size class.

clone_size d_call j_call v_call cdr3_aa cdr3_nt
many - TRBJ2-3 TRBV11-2 CASSLEQGRDTQYF TGTGCCAGCAGCTTGGAACAGGGGAGGGATACGCAGTATTTT
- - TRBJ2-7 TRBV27 CASTGQSYEQYF TGTGCCAGCACGGGCCAATCCTACGAGCAGTACTTC
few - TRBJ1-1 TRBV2 CASSDRGSAEAFF TGTGCCAGCAGTGACCGAGGGTCAGCTGAAGCTTTCTTT
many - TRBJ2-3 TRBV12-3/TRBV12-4 CASSAHEGEGGTDTQYF TGTGCCAGCAGTGCCCATGAAGGAGAGGGGGGCACAGATACGCAGTATTTT
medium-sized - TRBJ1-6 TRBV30 CAWSVLDSRYSPLHF TGTGCCTGGAGTGTATTGGATTCGAGATATTCACCCCTCCACTTT
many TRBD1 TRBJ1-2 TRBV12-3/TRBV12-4 CASSLHGQGGGYTF TGTGCCAGCAGTTTACACGGACAGGGTGGAGGCTACACCTTC
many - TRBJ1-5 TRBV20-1 CSASEGGQPQHF TGCAGTGCAAGTGAGGGCGGGCAGCCCCAGCATTTT
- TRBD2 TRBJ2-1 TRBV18 CASSPQTSGTNEQFF TGTGCCAGCTCACCACAGACTAGCGGGACAAATGAGCAGTTCTTC
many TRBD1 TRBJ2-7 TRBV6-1 CASSAGQVRAYEQYF TGTGCCAGCAGTGCGGGACAGGTCAGGGCCTACGAGCAGTACTTC
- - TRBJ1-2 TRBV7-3 CASSPEPAGGYTF TGTGCCAGCAGTCCGGAGCCCGCCGGGGGCTACACCTTC
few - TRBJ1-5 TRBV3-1 CPSSQDLSGSQPQHF TGTCCCAGCAGCCAAGATCTCTCAGGGAGCCAGCCCCAGCATTTT